This is a list of T cell receptor beta chains from one sample in a study of regulatory T cells in long-lasting Graves disease. TCRdb itself ran the multiplex PCR reads through MiXCR, one entry per CDR3 protein. The table lists roughly 400,000 distinct CDR3 sequences, over 20% of them singletons. The source material was peripheral blood mononuclear cells (PBMCs), sampled when the disease was refractory, from a patient treated with antithyroid drugs. These receptors were obtained from a female donor with Graves disease. The CDR3 runs from the conserved cysteine through the conserved F or W. Each record gives: CDR3 protein, CDR3 DNA, J gene, D gene, V gene, clone size. A D gene is named only where the DNA matches it firmly. Rows give clone size only sometimes, using once, few, many, or a class for an expanded clone.

CDR3: CASSSTSSPLHF; DNA: TGTGCCAGCAGTTCCACCTCTTCACCCCTCCACTTT; J: TRBJ1-6; D: -; V: TRBV28; size: many
CDR3: CASSFTGTGVSPLHF; DNA: TGTGCCAGCAGTTTTACCGGGACAGGGGTTTCACCCCTCCACTTT; J: TRBJ1-6; D: TRBD1; V: TRBV27; size: many
CDR3: CASEVPKGDQYRNTDTQYF; DNA: TGTGCCAGCGAGGTCCCCAAGGGGGATCAGTATCGTAACACAGATACGCAGTATTTT; J: TRBJ2-3; D: -; V: TRBV2; size: -
CDR3: CASSLGVSNEKLFF; DNA: TGTGCCAGCAGTTTGGGGGTATCTAATGAAAAACTGTTTTTT; J: TRBJ1-4; D: -; V: TRBV2; size: many
CDR3: CSATRTVSAYEQYF; DNA: TGCAGTGCTACGCGGACAGTGAGTGCCTACGAGCAGTACTTC; J: TRBJ2-7; D: -; V: TRBV20-1; size: -
CDR3: CASSFALRLAESFQETQYF; DNA: TGTGCCAGCAGTTTTGCCCTTCGACTAGCGGAATCCTTCCAAGAGACCCAGTACTTC; J: TRBJ2-5; D: TRBD2; V: TRBV12-3/TRBV12-4; size: many
CDR3: CASSMACTYEQYF; DNA: TGTGCCAGTAGTATGGCCTGTACCTACGAGCAGTACTTC; J: TRBJ2-7; D: -; V: TRBV19; size: -
CDR3: CATSDAGTSGEDEQFF; DNA: TGTGCCACCAGTGATGCCGGGACTAGCGGGGAGGATGAGCAGTTCTTC; J: TRBJ2-1; D: TRBD2; V: TRBV24-1; size: few
CDR3: CASSLGGAGNTGELFF; DNA: TGCGCCAGCAGCTTGGGAGGGGCAGGGAACACCGGGGAGCTGTTTTTT; J: TRBJ2-2; D: -; V: TRBV5-1; size: -
CDR3: CASSSRDRVVGYEQYF; DNA: TGTGCCAGCAGCTCTCGGGACAGGGTCGTTGGCTACGAGCAGTACTTC; J: TRBJ2-7; D: TRBD1; V: TRBV11-1; size: many
CDR3: CASSPEGDEQYF; DNA: TGTGCCAGCAGTCCCGAGGGGGACGAGCAGTACTTC; J: TRBJ2-7; D: -; V: TRBV12-3/TRBV12-4; size: many
CDR3: CAWSRDRPNTEAFF; DNA: TGTGCCTGGAGTCGAGACAGGCCGAACACTGAAGCTTTCTTT; J: TRBJ1-1; D: -; V: TRBV30; size: few
CDR3: CASSFPYTDTQYF; DNA: TGTGCCAGCAGTTTCCCGTACACAGATACGCAGTATTTT; J: TRBJ2-3; D: -; V: TRBV28; size: many
CDR3: CASSLGATSDYEQYF; DNA: TGTGCCAGCAGCTTGGGTGCGACTAGTGACTACGAGCAGTACTTC; J: TRBJ2-7; D: -; V: TRBV5-5; size: -
CDR3: CASSFGQSLQYF; DNA: TGTGCCAGCAGTTTCGGACAGTCCCTACAGTACTTC; J: TRBJ2-7; D: -; V: TRBV28; size: many
CDR3: CASSEPVGLETQYF; DNA: TGTGCCAGCAGTGAACCGGTTGGCTTGGAGACCCAGTACTTC; J: TRBJ2-5; D: -; V: TRBV25-1; size: -
CDR3: CSARAQGLAGQETQYF; DNA: TGCAGTGCTAGAGCCCAGGGACTAGCGGGCCAAGAGACCCAGTACTTC; J: TRBJ2-5; D: TRBD2; V: TRBV20-1; size: -